This T cell receptor beta chain came from a study of cytomegalovirus exposure and HLA in healthy donors. As for the study in general: Early released data comprised tens of millions of unique TCRs from HLA-typed donors.

The PCR made use of 60 Vbeta and 13 Jbeta primers. Profiled with immunoSEQ multiplex PCR; TCRdb holds only in-frame clones, not every one. The repertoire consists of about 180,000 clones, with just over 75% occurring once and the leading ten covering 3.7%. Note on this clone: Its antigen remains unidentified.

The CDR3 sequence is 15 residues long. Trimming at V came to 3 bases and at J to 3 bases, leaving 6 bases not matched to a gene. Germline assignment: CDR1 SNHLY and CDR2 FYNNEI. The study's findings and limits: On later analysis, the bulk of CMV-associated TCR beta chains appeared to be HLA-restricted. Cytomegalovirus association was assigned to 170 or so TCR beta chains.

The TCR sequence derives from a woman in her sixties in good health and CMV-seropositive. The sequencing input was PBMCs. V and J are TRBV2 and TRBJ2-7; TRBD2 aligns across 9 bases. CDR3 protein: CASSDGLAGSYEQYF. The CDR3 DNA reads TGTGCCAGCAGTGACGGGCTAGCGGGGAGCTACGAGCAGTACTTC.